These 21 T cell receptor beta chains were sequenced from one sample in a study of blood T cell repertoires in COVID-19. The protocol was immunoSEQ multiplex PCR, while the TCRdb copy is restricted to in-frame clones and leaves out a portion. The table records under 150,000 clones, around 87% of them present only once. The specimen was peripheral blood. All receptors derive from a man in his fifties or sixties with active COVID-19.

This clone was found once. This sequence joins TRBV5-6 and TRBJ2-5, with D hard to call. V was trimmed by 1 base and J by 6 bases, leaving 7 bases between them. Per germline, CDR1 SGHDT and CDR2 YYEEEE. CDR3 size: 12 residues. DNA of the CDR3: TGTGCCAGCAGCTTGAATCAGAAGACCCAGTACTTC. Protein product: CASSLNQKTQYF.

The rearrangement uses TRBV12-5 and TRBJ2-7; no definite D call. The germline V gene has CDR1 LGHNT and CDR2 FRNRAP. This CDR3 is 12 amino acids long. The germline V and J ends were trimmed by 5 bases and 4 bases, with 9 bases remaining between them. CDR3 sequence (DNA): TGTGCTAGTGGTGGCTGGTGGTACGAGCAGTACTTC. Translated, it gives CASGGWWYEQYF. The full variable domain, completed using reference TRBV12-5 and TRBJ2-7, is DARVTQTPRHKVTEMGQEVTMRCQPILGHNTVFWYRQTMMQGLELLAYFRNRAPLDDSGMPKDRFSAEMPDATLATLKIQPSEPRDSAVYFCASGGWWYEQYFGPGTRLTVT.

This sequence joins TRBV27 and TRBJ2-3; 14 bases match TRBD2. The germline V gene encodes CDR1 MNHEY and CDR2 SMNVEV (reference sequence). Germline trimming cut 4 bases from V and 12 bases from J; bases unmatched to any gene: 6. The CDR3 is 14 residues long. CDR3 in amino acids: CASSSGLAGGNQYF. The CDR3 nucleotides are TGTGCCAGCAGTTCCGGACTAGCGGGGGGTAATCAGTATTTT.

The chain recombines TRBV14 with TRBJ1-3, with D possibly being TRBD1 (6 bases). This CDR3 spans 16 amino acids. Per the germline V gene, CDR1 is SGHDN and CDR2 is FVKESK. Trimming took off 4 bases at V and 0 bases at J, with 13 bases between the two ends. CDR3 DNA sequence: TGTGCCAGCAGCCCACCGGGACAAGTCTCTGGAAACACCATATATTTT. Translated: CASSPPGQVSGNTIYF.

The chain has TRBV3-1 (or the pseudogene TRBV3-2) and TRBJ1-1, with 7 nucleotides matching TRBD1. This CDR3 spans 15 amino acids. V shed 1 base and J 2 bases; nucleotides not matched to a gene: 4. Germline CDR1 and CDR2: LGHDT and YNNKEL (reference sequence). The CDR3 bases are TGTGCCAGCAGCCAAGTTTCAGGGGGTAACACTGAAGCTTTCTTT. Translating it yields CASSQVSGGNTEAFF.

This clone is a singleton in its sample. J is TRBJ2-7 and V is TRBV5-1; maybe TRBD2 (6 bases). The CDR3 is made up of 16 amino acids. Germline V gives CDR1 SGHRS, CDR2 YFSETQ. Trimming pared 2 bases from V and 0 bases from J, leaving 15 bases between. The CDR3 sequence: CASSFGGSTTSYEQYF. The CDR3 region has the DNA TGCGCCAGCAGCTTTGGGGGGTCGACAACCTCCTACGAGCAGTACTTC.

The chain combines TRBV7-9 with TRBJ2-1, with a possible D match to TRBD1 (5 bases). In germline, CDR1 is SEHNR, CDR2 FQNEAQ (reference sequence). This CDR3 spans 16 amino acids. V shed 2 bases and J shed 5 bases, with 16 bases lying between them. The DNA for the CDR3 is TGTGCCAGCAGCTTACAGACCAGGGCCTACGACAATGAGCAGTTCTTC. It encodes CASSLQTRAYDNEQFF.

V is TRBV3-1 (or the pseudogene TRBV3-2) and J is TRBJ1-1, with D unclear. Germline assignment: CDR1 LGHDT and CDR2 YNNKEL (reference sequence). The CDR3 totals 16 residues. Trimming took 2 bases from V and 9 from J, leaving 22 bases between them. The CDR3 loop reads CASSQSNRPGAKKAFF. The CDR3 region has the DNA TGTGCCAGCAGCCAAAGTAACCGCCCGGGAGCTAAAAAAGCTTTCTTT.

This chain connects TRBV7-9 to TRBJ2-2; 7 bases line up with TRBD1. CDR1 SEHNR and CDR2 FQNEAQ come from the germline V gene (reference sequence). This CDR3 has 15 residues. The V segment lost 5 bases and the J segment 0 bases; nucleotides outside the gene matches: 3. The CDR3 nucleotides are TGTGCCAGCAGCGTCGGGACAGCGAACACCGGGGAGCTGTTTTTT. The encoded protein is CASSVGTANTGELFF. The full variable domain, rest sourced from reference TRBV7-9 and TRBJ2-2, is DTGVSQNPRHKITKRGQNVTFRCDPISEHNRLYWYRQTLGQGPEFLTYFQNEAQLEKSRLLSDRFSAERPKGSFSTLEIQRTEQGDSAMYLCASSVGTANTGELFFGEGSRLTVL.

This chain joins TRBV5-6 and TRBJ2-2, with 8 bases aligning to TRBD1. Unmatched junction bases numbered 3, after V lost 2 bases and J lost 3 bases. Per germline, CDR1 SGHDT and CDR2 YYEEEE. This CDR3 has 15 amino acids. The CDR3 region is CASSFGQGDTGELFF. CDR3 in DNA: TGTGCCAGCAGCTTTGGACAGGGCGACACCGGGGAGCTGTTTTTT.

This chain joins TRBV7-2 and TRBJ2-3, with D hard to call. The V end was cut by 3 bases, the J end by 2 bases, with 9 bases between. The CDR3 has 14 amino acids. The germline V gene encodes CDR1 SGHTA and CDR2 FQGNSA. In DNA form, the CDR3 reads TGTGCCAGCAGCTTTGGTTTAGCCACAGATACGCAGTATTTT. It translates to CASSFGLATDTQYF.

The chain has TRBV3-1 (or the pseudogene TRBV3-2) and TRBJ1-1; D gene unclear. CDR1 is LGHDT and CDR2 is YNNKEL in the germline V gene (reference sequence). CDR3 length: 12 residues. V lost 2 bases to trimming and J lost 11 bases, with 12 bases between them. CDR3 in amino acids: CASSQISSTAFF. CDR3 coding DNA: TGTGCCAGCAGCCAAATTTCTAGTACGGCTTTCTTT.

V is TRBV5-1 and J is TRBJ2-7; tentatively, D is TRBD1 (6 bases). Trimming removed 4 bases at V and 2 bases at J, with 10 bases between. This CDR3 has 13 residues. CDR1 is SGHRS, CDR2 YFSETQ, per germline. As DNA, the CDR3 is TGCGCCAGCAGCATCCGGACAGCCTACGAGCAGTACTTC. Translated, it gives CASSIRTAYEQYF.

The chain links TRBV2 to TRBJ2-3; D is unclear. The CDR3 spans 10 residues. With 7 bases removed from V and 8 bases from J, the gap between germline ends came to 7 bases. Per germline, CDR1 SNHLY and CDR2 FYNNEI. The CDR3 protein is CASTVGTQYF. The CDR3 nucleotides read TGTGCCAGCACGGTCGGTACGCAGTATTTT.

The genes are TRBV24-1 and TRBJ2-1, with 8 bases fitting TRBD2. The ends lost 4 bases at V and 4 bases at J; junction bases unmatched: 5. This CDR3 spans 15 amino acids. CDR1 KGHDR and CDR2 SFDVKD come from the germline V gene. The CDR3 is CATSDPGLGYNEQFF. The DNA of the CDR3 is TGTGCCACCAGTGACCCGGGACTAGGGTACAATGAGCAGTTCTTC.

The chain employs TRBV6-1 and TRBJ2-7; D remains unclear. V was clipped by 2 bases and J by 4 bases, with 12 bases between them. Germline V gene sequence: CDR1 MNHNS, CDR2 SASEGT. CDR3 length: 14 amino acids. In nucleotides, the CDR3 is TGTGCCAGCAGTGAATTTCACTTGATATACGAGCAGTACTTC. This sequence encodes CASSEFHLIYEQYF.

V gene TRBV6-5 combines with J gene TRBJ2-7; 7 bases match TRBD2. The CDR3 extends over 15 amino acids. From germline, CDR1 is MNHEY and CDR2 SVGAGI. Unmatched junction bases numbered 4, after V lost 0 bases and J lost 2 bases. DNA for the CDR3: TGTGCCAGCAGTTACTCGACGGGGGGAGCCTACGAGCAGTACTTC. Translation: CASSYSTGGAYEQYF.

This clone was found a few times. V gene TRBV19 combines with J gene TRBJ2-7; possible D gene TRBD2, 5 bases. Per germline, CDR1 LNHDA and CDR2 SQIVND (reference sequence). The CDR3 is 14 amino acids. V dropped 3 bases and J dropped 6 bases, with 15 bases sitting between them. As DNA, the CDR3 is TGTGCCAGTAGTATCACATGGGGAGTGGGCGAGCAGTACTTC. It yields the protein CASSITWGVGEQYF.

The chain employs TRBV7-9 and TRBJ1-1; TRBD1 matches 9 bases. This CDR3 region has 16 residues. The germline gives CDR1 SEHNR, CDR2 FQNEAQ (reference sequence). Trimming at V came to 1 base and at J to 0 bases, leaving 3 bases not matched to a gene. DNA of the CDR3: TGTGCCAGCAGCTTAGGAGGGACAGGGATGAACACTGAAGCTTTCTTT. Its protein product is CASSLGGTGMNTEAFF. The full variable domain, its missing parts supplied by reference TRBV7-9 and TRBJ1-1, is DTGVSQNPRHKITKRGQNVTFRCDPISEHNRLYWYRQTLGQGPEFLTYFQNEAQLEKSRLLSDRFSAERPKGSFSTLEIQRTEQGDSAMYLCASSLGGTGMNTEAFFGQGTRLTVV.

The gene calls are TRBV6-1 and TRBJ1-5; D call uncertain. This CDR3 has 14 residues. Germline values: CDR1 MNHNS, CDR2 SASEGT. The V end lost 3 bases, the J end lost 3 bases, and 9 bases lay between the germline ends. The CDR3 protein is CASSEDFFNQPQHF. The CDR3 DNA is TGTGCCAGCAGTGAGGACTTTTTCAATCAGCCCCAGCATTTT.

The V gene is TRBV11-2, the J gene TRBJ2-1; 12 bases are shared with TRBD2. CDR3 length: 17 residues. The junction had 9 bases not matched to a gene; V was cut back by 2 bases and J by 7 bases. In germline, CDR1 is SGHAT, CDR2 FQNNGV. The CDR3 protein is CASSLNLAGGPENEQFF. DNA of the CDR3: TGTGCCAGCAGCTTAAATCTAGCGGGGGGGCCAGAGAATGAGCAGTTCTTC.